One T cell receptor (beta chain) is described in this entry. Its cognate antigen is unknown. There are 17 residues in the CDR3. Germline CDR1 reads WSHSY; CDR2 reads SAAADI. With V trimmed by 4 bases and J by 5 bases, 11 bases remained unmatched. This entry is derived from a study of T cell responses to AZD1222 COVID-19 vaccine. Regarding the study as a whole: The study reported that nearly half of spike-specific TCRs target unmutated variant regions.

The repertoire was sequenced with immunoSEQ multiplex PCR; TCRdb's copy has only in-frame clones and lacks some. The repertoire holds 150,000 to 200,000 clones, roughly nine tenths seen once, with 1% to 1.5% in the top ten. V gene TRBV10-2 combines with J gene TRBJ2-1; 10 bases are shared with TRBD2. Sequencing was performed on peripheral blood, taken 28 days after the second AZD1222 dose. This TCR was recovered from an adult who received the AZD1222 COVID-19 vaccine. CDR3 nucleotides: TGCGCCAGCAGTGGTAGCGGGGGGTCTAGCTTTCACAATGAGCAGTTCTTC. It is translated as CASSGSGGSSFHNEQFF.